This TCR beta chain was documented in a study of post-analysis software for immune sequencing data. Turning to the study itself: Both relapsing-remitting and secondary progressive multiple sclerosis featured among the disease courses, as did progressive-relapsing multiple sclerosis.

On this clonotype itself: Its specificity is not known.

Broader study findings: Those with multiple sclerosis, the patient group, showed significantly lower normalized Chao1 diversity than controls. Elevated frequency relative to controls characterized 4 or 5 TRBV segments in patients, TRBV5-6, TRBV5-1 and TRBV20-1 among them.

Sequencing libraries made from TCR beta cDNA carried unique molecular identifiers. Using its own MiXCR run on the PCR reads, TCRdb lists one record per CDR3 protein. Of around 400,000 distinct CDR3 sequences detected, roughly 40% appear once; the ten largest clones hold around 8%. The germline V and J ends were trimmed by 1 base and 8 bases, with 14 bases remaining between them. The CDR3 is 14 amino acids. Germline V gives CDR1 SGHVS, CDR2 FNYEAQ. The V gene is TRBV7-6, the J gene TRBJ1-2; TRBD1 is a possible D gene (5 bases). Specimen: blood. The TCR originated in a girl aged 2-10 years with multiple sclerosis. Here the CDR3 reads CASSLGAGMQGYTF. CDR3 nucleotides: TGTGCCAGCAGCTTAGGGGCAGGGATGCAGGGCTACACCTTC.